Detailed here is one TCR beta chain. Its antigen is undetermined. The sample belongs to a study of response to subunit inactivated influenza vaccine. Study-level points and caveats: Authors suggested seasonal influenza vaccinations each recruit few new T cells.

From the RT-PCR reads, TCRdb called clonotypes with MiXCR, one entry per CDR3 protein. The sample records roughly 790,000 distinct CDR3 sequences, less than 25% being singletons. This CDR3 has 15 amino acids. Germline CDR1 is LGHDT and CDR2 is YNNKEL (reference sequence). V lost 0 bases to trimming and J lost 9 bases; unmatched junction nucleotides: 8. The material was PBMCs from blood, obtained 5 days after vaccination. This chain joins TRBV3-1 and TRBJ2-1, with 7 bases fitting TRBD1. The clonotype comes from a man aged 45-60 years who received an inactivated influenza vaccine. CDR3 nucleotides: TGTGCCAGCAGCCAAGATCGGACAGGCAAAGGTGAGCAGTTCTTC. This codes for CASSQDRTGKGEQFF.